What follows are 10 T cell receptor beta chains derived from one specimen sequenced in a study of cytomegalovirus exposure and HLA in healthy donors. Primers included in the PCR were 60 Vbeta and 13 Jbeta primers. Sequencing was performed with immunoSEQ multiplex PCR; in TCRdb, only in-frame clones are kept and a portion is missing. This repertoire shows some 200,000 clones, about three quarters found once; its top ten account for around 2%. Sequencing was carried out using PBMCs. These TCRs come from a man between 18 and 29 years old in good health and CMV-seronegative.

This chain connects TRBV10-3 to TRBJ2-7, with D tentatively TRBD2 (6 bases). The V gene's germline CDR1 is ENHRY and CDR2 SYGVKD. Trimming removed 2 bases at V and 6 bases at J, with 14 bases between. The CDR3 is 14 amino acids. DNA of the CDR3: TGTGCCATCAGTGAGCGCCTCGGGGGAGGCGAGCAGTACTTC. The encoded protein is CAISERLGGGEQYF.

The rearrangement links TRBV5-1 to TRBJ1-2, with 8 bases lining up with TRBD1. The CDR3 sequence is 15 residues long. The germline CDR1 and CDR2 sequences are SGHRS and YFSETQ. V was clipped by 0 bases and J by 1 base; unmatched bases: 2. The CDR3 loop reads CASSLEGQDNYGYTF. CDR3 bases: TGCGCCAGCAGCTTGGAGGGACAGGATAACTATGGCTACACCTTC. Variable domain in full (rest from reference TRBV5-1 and TRBJ1-2): KAGVTQTPRYLIKTRGQQVTLSCSPISGHRSVSWYQQTPGQGLQFLFEYFSETQRNKGNFPGRFSGRQFSNSRSEMNVSTLELGDSALYLCASSLEGQDNYGYTFGSGTRLTVV.

The rearrangement uses TRBV5-1 and TRBJ1-4, with D uncertain. The CDR3 totals 14 residues. CDR1 is SGHRS, CDR2 YFSETQ, per germline. V lost 7 bases to trimming and J lost 2 bases, with 12 bases between them. The CDR3 reads CASRLTGTNEKLFF. The CDR3 nucleotides are TGCGCCAGCCGACTTACGGGGACTAATGAAAAACTGTTTTTT.

This sequence joins TRBV6-5 and TRBJ1-2; TRBD1 agrees at 8 bases. Germline loops: CDR1 MNHEY, CDR2 SVGAGI. The CDR3 has 15 residues. V was clipped by 0 bases and J by 5 bases; unmatched bases: 5. The CDR3 here is CASSYSQGANYGYTF. The CDR3 DNA reads as TGTGCCAGCAGTTACTCCCAGGGGGCAAATTATGGCTACACCTTC.

This chain joins TRBV7-9 and TRBJ2-3; TRBD1 aligns across 9 bases. The germline V gene encodes CDR1 SEHNR and CDR2 FQNEAQ (reference sequence). Trimming at V came to 5 bases and at J to 3 bases, leaving 12 bases not matched to a gene. The CDR3 spans 17 residues. CDR3 residues: CASSPLGTGIRTDTQYF. The CDR3 coding sequence is TGTGCCAGCAGCCCGTTAGGGACAGGGATAAGGACAGATACGCAGTATTTT. Variable domain in full (rest from reference TRBV7-9 and TRBJ2-3): DTGVSQNPRHKITKRGQNVTFRCDPISEHNRLYWYRQTLGQGPEFLTYFQNEAQLEKSRLLSDRFSAERPKGSFSTLEIQRTEQGDSAMYLCASSPLGTGIRTDTQYFGPGTRLTVL.

The rearrangement joins TRBV4-1 to TRBJ2-7; 14 bases align to TRBD2. The germline CDR1 and CDR2 sequences are MGHRA and YSYEKL. V was clipped by 4 bases and J by 6 bases; unmatched bases: 5. The CDR3 has 15 residues. CDR3: CASSRETSGGAEQYF. CDR3 in DNA: TGCGCCAGCAGCCGAGAGACTAGCGGGGGGGCCGAGCAGTACTTC.

The genes are TRBV5-4 and TRBJ2-7, with a weak D call TRBD1 (5 bases). This CDR3 contains 14 residues. The V and J ends lost 0 bases and 4 bases respectively, with 11 bases between them. The germline CDR1 and CDR2 sequences are SGHNT and YYREEE (reference sequence). The CDR3 here is CASSLVQEPYEQYF. The CDR3 region has the DNA TGTGCCAGCAGCTTGGTACAGGAACCATACGAGCAGTACTTC.

J is TRBJ2-3 and V is TRBV9; 9 bases align to TRBD1. Germline V lookup: CDR1 SGDLS, CDR2 YYNGEE. With V trimmed by 1 base and J by 2 bases, 5 bases remained unmatched. The CDR3 has 16 amino acids. CDR3 protein: CASSVIGTGLTDTQYF. CDR3 DNA sequence: TGTGCCAGCAGCGTAATCGGGACAGGGCTCACAGATACGCAGTATTTT.

This rearrangement joins TRBV5-8 to TRBJ2-7; tentative D call: TRBD2 (5 bases). Per germline, CDR1 SGHTS and CDR2 YDEGEE. The V and J ends lost 4 bases and 0 bases respectively, with 11 bases between them. This CDR3 contains 14 residues. The CDR3 DNA sequence: TGTGCCAGCAGCGCCTTTGGGAGCTCCTACGAGCAGTACTTC. This sequence encodes CASSAFGSSYEQYF. The whole variable domain, remainder taken from reference TRBV5-8 and TRBJ2-7, is EAGVTQSPTHLIKTRGQQATLRCSPISGHTSVYWYQQALGLGLQFLLWYDEGEERNRGNFPPRFSGRQFPNYSSELNVNALELEDSALYLCASSAFGSSYEQYFGPGTRLTVT.

This chain uses TRBV19 with TRBJ2-1; TRBD2 matches 13 bases. Germline V gene data show CDR1 as LNHDA and CDR2 as SQIVND (reference sequence). The J segment lost 9 bases and the V segment lost 3 bases, leaving 5 bases of the junction unmatched. This CDR3 has 15 amino acids. The CDR3 coding sequence is TGTGCCAGTAGTATGGGACTAGCGGGGCCAGGTGAGCAGTTCTTC. Its translation is CASSMGLAGPGEQFF.